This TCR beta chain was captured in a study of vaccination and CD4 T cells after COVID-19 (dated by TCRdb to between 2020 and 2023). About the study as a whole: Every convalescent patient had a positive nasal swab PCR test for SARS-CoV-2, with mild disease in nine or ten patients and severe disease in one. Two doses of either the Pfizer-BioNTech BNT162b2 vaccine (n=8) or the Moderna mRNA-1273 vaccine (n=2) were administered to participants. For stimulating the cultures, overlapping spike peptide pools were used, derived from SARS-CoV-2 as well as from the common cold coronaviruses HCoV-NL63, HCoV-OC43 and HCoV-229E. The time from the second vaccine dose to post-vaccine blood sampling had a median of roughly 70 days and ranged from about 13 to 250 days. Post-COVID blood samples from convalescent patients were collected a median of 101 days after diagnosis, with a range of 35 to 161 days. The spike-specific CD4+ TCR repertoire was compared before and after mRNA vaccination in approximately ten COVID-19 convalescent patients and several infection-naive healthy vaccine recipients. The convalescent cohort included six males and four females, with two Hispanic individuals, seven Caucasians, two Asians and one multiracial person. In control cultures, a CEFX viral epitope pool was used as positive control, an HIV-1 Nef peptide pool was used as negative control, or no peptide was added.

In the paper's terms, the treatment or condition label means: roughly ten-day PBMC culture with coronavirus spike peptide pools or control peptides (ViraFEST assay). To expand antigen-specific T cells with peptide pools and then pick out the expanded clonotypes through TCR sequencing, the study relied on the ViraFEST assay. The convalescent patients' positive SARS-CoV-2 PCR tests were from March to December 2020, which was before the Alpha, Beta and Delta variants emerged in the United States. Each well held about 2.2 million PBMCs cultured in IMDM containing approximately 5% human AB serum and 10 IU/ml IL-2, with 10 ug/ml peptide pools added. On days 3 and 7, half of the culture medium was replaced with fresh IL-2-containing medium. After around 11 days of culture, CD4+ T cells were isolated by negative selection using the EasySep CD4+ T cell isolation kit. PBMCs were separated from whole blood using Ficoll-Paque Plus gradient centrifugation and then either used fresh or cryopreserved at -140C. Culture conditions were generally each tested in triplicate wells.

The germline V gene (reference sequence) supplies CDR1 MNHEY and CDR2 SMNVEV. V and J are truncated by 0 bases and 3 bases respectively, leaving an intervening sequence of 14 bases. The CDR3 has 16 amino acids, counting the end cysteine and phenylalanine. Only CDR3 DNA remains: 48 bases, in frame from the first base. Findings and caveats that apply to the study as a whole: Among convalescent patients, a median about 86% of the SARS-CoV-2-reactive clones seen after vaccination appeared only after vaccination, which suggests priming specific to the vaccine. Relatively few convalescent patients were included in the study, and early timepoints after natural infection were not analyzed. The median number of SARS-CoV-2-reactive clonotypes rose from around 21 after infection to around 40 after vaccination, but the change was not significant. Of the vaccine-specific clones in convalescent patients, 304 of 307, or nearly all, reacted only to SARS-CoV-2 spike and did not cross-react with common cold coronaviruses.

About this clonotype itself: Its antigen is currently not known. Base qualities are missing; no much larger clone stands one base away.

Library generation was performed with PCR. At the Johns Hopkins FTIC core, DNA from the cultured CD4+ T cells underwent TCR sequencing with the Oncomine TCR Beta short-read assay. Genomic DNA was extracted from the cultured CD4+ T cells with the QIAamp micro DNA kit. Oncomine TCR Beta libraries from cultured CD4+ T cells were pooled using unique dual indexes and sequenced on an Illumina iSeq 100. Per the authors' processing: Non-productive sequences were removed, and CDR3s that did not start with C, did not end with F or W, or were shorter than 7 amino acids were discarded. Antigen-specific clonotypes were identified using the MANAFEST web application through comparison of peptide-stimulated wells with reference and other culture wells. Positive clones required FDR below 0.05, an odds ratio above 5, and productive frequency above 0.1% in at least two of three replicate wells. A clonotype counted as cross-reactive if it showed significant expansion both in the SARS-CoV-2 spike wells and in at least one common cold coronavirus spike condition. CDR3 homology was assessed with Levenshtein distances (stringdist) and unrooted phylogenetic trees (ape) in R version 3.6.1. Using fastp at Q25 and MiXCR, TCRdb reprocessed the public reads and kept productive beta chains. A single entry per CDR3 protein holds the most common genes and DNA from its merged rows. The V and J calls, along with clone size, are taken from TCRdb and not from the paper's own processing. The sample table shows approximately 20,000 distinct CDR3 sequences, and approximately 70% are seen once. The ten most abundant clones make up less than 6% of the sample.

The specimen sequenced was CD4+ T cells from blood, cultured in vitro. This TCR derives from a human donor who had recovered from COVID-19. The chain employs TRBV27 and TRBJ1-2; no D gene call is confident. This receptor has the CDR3 CASSLSPERRHYGYTF. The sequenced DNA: TGTGCCAGCAGTTTATCGCCAGAGAGGAGGCACTATGGCTACACCTTC.